The source of this TCR beta chain is a study of T cell changes during pregnancy in multiple sclerosis. Germline V gene lookup returns CDR1 MNHEY and CDR2 SMNVEV (reference sequence). V lost 8 bases to trimming and J lost 3 bases; unmatched junction nucleotides: 15. This CDR3 has 16 amino acids. The protocol was immunoSEQ multiplex PCR, while the TCRdb copy is restricted to in-frame clones and leaves out a portion. The data contain tens of thousands of clones, approximately 91% of them singletons. The chain joins TRBV27 to TRBJ2-5; 7 nucleotides agree with TRBD1. The sample in question was peripheral blood, obtained after pregnancy. The origin of this receptor is a female donor in good health, enrolled as a control in a pregnancy study. The chain's CDR3 is CASGSPRRGSKETQYF. The CDR3, as DNA: TGTGCCAGCGGTTCCCCTCGCAGGGGGTCGAAAGAGACCCAGTACTTC.